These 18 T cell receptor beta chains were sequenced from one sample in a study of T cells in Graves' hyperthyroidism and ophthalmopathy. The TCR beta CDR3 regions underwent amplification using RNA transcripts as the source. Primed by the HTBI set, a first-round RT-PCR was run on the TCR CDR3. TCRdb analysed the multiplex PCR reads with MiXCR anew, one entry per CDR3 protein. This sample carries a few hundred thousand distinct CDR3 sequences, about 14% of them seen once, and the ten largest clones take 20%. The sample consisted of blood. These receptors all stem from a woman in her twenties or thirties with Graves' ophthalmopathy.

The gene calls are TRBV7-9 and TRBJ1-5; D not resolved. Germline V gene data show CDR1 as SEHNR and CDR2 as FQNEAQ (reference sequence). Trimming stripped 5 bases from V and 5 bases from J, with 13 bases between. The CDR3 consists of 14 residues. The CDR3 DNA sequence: TGTGCCAGCAGCCGAGATGGATTAGATCAGCCCCAGCATTTT. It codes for CASSRDGLDQPQHF.

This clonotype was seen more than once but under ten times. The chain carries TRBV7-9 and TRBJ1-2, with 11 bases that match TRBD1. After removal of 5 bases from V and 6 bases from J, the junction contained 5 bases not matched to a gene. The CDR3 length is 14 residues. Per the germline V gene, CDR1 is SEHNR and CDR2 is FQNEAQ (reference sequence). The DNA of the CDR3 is TGTGCCAGCAGCCGGGGACAGGGGGTTAATGGCTACACCTTC. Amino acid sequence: CASSRGQGVNGYTF.

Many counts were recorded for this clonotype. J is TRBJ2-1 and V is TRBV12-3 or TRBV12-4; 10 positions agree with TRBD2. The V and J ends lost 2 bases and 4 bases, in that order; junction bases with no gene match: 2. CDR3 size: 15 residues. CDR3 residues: CASSLRAGGYNEQFF. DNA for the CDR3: TGTGCCAGCAGTTTACGAGCGGGGGGGTACAATGAGCAGTTCTTC.

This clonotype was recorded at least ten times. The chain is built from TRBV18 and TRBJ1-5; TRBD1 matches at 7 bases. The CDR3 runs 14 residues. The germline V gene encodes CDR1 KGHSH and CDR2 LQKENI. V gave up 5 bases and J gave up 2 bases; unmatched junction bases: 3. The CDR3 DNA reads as TGTGCCAGCTCAACAGGGGCTGGCAATCAGCCCCAGCATTTT. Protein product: CASSTGAGNQPQHF.

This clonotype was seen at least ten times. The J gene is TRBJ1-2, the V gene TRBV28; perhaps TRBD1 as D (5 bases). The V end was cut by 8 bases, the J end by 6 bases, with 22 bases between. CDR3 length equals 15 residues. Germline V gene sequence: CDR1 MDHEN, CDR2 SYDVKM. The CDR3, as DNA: TGTGCCAGCCCGACCGGGGCCATAATTCTGGATGGCTACACCTTC. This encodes CASPTGAIILDGYTF.

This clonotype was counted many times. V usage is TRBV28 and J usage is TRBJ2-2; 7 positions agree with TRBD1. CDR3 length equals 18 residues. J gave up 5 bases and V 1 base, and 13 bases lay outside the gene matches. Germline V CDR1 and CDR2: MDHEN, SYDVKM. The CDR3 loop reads CASSLSLVRQGLTGELFF. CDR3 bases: TGTGCCAGCAGTTTATCCCTCGTTCGACAGGGTTTAACCGGGGAGCTGTTTTTT.

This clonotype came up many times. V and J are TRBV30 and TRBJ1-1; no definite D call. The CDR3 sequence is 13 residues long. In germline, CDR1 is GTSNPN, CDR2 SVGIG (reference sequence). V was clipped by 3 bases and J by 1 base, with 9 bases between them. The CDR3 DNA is TGTGCCTGGAGATCGAACAAGAACACTGAAGCTTTCTTT. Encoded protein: CAWRSNKNTEAFF.

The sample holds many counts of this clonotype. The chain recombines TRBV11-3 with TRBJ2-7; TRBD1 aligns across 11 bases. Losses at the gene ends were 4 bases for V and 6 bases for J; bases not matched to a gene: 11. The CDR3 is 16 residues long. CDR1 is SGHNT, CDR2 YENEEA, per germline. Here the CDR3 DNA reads TGTGCCAGCAGCTCCCCGGGACAGGGGGTGAACTCCGAGCAGTACTTC. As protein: CASSSPGQGVNSEQYF.

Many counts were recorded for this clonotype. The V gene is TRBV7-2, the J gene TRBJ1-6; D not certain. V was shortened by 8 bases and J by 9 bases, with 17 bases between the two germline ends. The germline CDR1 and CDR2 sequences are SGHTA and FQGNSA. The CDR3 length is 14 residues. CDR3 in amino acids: CASQESWVFSPLHF. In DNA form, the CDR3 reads TGTGCCAGCCAAGAGAGTTGGGTTTTTTCACCCCTCCACTTT. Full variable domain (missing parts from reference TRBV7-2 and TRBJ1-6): GAGVSQSPSNKVTEKGKDVELRCDPISGHTALYWYRQSLGQGLEFLIYFQGNSAPDKSGLPSDRFSAERTGGSVSTLTIQRTQQEDSAVYLCASQESWVFSPLHFGNGTRLTVT.

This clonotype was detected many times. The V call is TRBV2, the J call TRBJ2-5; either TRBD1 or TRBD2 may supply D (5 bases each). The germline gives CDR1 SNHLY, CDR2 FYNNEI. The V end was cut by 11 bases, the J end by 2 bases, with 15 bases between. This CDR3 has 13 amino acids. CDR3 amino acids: CAGTGQPQETQYF. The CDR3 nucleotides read TGTGCCGGAACGGGGCAGCCGCAAGAGACCCAGTACTTC.

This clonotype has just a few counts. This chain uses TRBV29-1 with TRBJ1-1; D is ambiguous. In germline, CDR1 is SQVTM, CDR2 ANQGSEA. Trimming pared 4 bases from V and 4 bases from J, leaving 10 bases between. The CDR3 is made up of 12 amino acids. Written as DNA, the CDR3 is TGCAGCGTTGGAGGGCCTCTCACTGAAGCTTTCTTT. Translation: CSVGGPLTEAFF.

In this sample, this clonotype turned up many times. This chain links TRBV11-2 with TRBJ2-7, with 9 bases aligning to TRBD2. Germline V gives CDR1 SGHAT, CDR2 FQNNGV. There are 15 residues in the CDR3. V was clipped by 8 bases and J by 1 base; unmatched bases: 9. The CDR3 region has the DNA TGTGCCAGCGGAGCGGGGGGCTTCCTTTCCTACGAGCAGTACTTC. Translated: CASGAGGFLSYEQYF. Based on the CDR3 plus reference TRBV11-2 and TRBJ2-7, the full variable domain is EAGVAQSPRYKIIEKRQSVAFWCNPISGHATLYWYQQILGQGPKLLIQFQNNGVVDDSQLPKDRFSAERLKGVDSTLKIQPAKLEDSAVYLCASGAGGFLSYEQYFGPGTRLTVT.

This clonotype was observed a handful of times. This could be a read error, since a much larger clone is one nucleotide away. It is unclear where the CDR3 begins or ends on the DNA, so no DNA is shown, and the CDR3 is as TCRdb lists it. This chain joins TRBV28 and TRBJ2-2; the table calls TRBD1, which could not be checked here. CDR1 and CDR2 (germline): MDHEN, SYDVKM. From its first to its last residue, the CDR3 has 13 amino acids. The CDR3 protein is CASSPTWGRGALF.

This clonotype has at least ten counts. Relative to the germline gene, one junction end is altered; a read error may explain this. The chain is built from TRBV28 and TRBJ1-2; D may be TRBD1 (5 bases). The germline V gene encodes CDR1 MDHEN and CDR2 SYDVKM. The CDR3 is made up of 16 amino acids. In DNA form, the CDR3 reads TGTGCCACCGATCTAGCCAGGAGCGGGGGGGACTATGGCTACGCCTTC. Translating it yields CATDLARSGGDYGYAF.

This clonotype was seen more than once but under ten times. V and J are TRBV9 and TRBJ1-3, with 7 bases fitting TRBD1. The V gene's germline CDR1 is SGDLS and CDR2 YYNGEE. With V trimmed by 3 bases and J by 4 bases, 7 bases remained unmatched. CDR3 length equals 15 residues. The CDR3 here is CASSAGGGSGNTIYF. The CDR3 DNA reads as TGTGCCAGCAGCGCAGGGGGGGGATCGGGAAACACCATATATTTT.

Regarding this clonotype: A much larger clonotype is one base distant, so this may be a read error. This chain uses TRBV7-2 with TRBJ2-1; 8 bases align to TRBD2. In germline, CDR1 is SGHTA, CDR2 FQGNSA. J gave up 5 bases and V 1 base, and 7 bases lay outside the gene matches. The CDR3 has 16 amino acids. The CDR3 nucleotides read TGTGCCAGCAGCTTAGGTATCGGGGGGGGGAACAATGAGCAGTTCTTC. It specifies CASSLGIGGGNNEQFF.

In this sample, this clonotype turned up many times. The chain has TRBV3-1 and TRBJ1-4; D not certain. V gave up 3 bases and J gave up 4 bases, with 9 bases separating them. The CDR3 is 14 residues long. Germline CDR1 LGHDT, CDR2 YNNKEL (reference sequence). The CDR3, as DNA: TGTGCCAGCAGCCAGAGTCAGAATAATGAAAAACTGTTTTTT. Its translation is CASSQSQNNEKLFF.

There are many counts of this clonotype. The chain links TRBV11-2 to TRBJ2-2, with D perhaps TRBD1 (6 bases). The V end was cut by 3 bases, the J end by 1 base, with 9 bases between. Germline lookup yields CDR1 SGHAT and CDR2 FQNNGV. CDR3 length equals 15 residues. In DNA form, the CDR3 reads TGTGCCAGCAGCTTCGGGACAAGGAACACCGGGGAGCTGTTTTTT. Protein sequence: CASSFGTRNTGELFF.